These 3 T cell receptor beta chains originate from one sample sequenced in a study of blood T cell repertoires in COVID-19. The method was immunoSEQ multiplex PCR; TCRdb's version includes in-frame clones alone and lacks a portion of them. The top ten hold approximately 58% of the sample, which has about 27,000 clones, approximately 79% seen once. The specimen was peripheral blood. Receptors were obtained from an elderly woman with acute or convalescent COVID-19.

The V call is TRBV12-3 or TRBV12-4, the J call TRBJ1-2; D unclear. The CDR3 length is 13 residues. Trimming removed 7 bases from V and 4 bases from J, with 13 bases in between. CDR3 amino acids: CASTPQNFYGYTF. The DNA of the CDR3 is TGTGCCAGCACCCCACAGAATTTCTATGGCTACACCTTC.

The chain employs TRBV28 and TRBJ2-7; possibly TRBD1 for D (5 bases). This CDR3 is 16 amino acids long. In germline, CDR1 is MDHEN, CDR2 SYDVKM. Trimming took 3 bases from V and 3 from J, leaving 18 bases between them. This CDR3 reads CASSFLRQGFFYEQYF. CDR3 sequence (DNA): TGTGCCAGCAGTTTTCTTCGCCAGGGTTTTTTCTACGAGCAGTACTTC.

V and J are TRBV14 and TRBJ1-1; no firm D call. Germline V gene data show CDR1 as SGHDN and CDR2 as FVKESK. V lost 2 bases and J lost 4, with 8 bases in between. The CDR3 length is 13 residues. CDR3 sequence reads: CASSQRLGTEAFF. CDR3 nucleotides: TGTGCCAGCAGCCAAAGGCTAGGCACTGAAGCTTTCTTT. Full variable domain (outside the CDR3, taken from reference TRBV14 and TRBJ1-1): EAGVTQFPSHSVIEKGQTVTLRCDPISGHDNLYWYRRVMGKEIKFLLHFVKESKQDESGMPNNRFLAERTGGTYSTLKVQPAELEDSGVYFCASSQRLGTEAFFGQGTRLTVV.